One sample yielded the 6 T cell receptor beta chains listed below, sequenced in a study of blood T cells in healthy people across ages. Next came a second PCR, run for about 7 to 11 cycles, which used a sample-barcoded 5' primer along with a J-beta primer mix. Via MiXCR, TCRdb re-called the 5' RACE reads, giving one row per CDR3 protein. There are 800,000 or so distinct CDR3 sequences in the sample; around a quarter occur only once, and approximately 3.7% lies in the top ten. The same sample was also studied in work on T cells of mothers and their children.

The source material was blood. These receptors all come from a boy aged 5-17 years in good health.

J is TRBJ1-2 and V is TRBV5-1, with D unclear. Germline assignment: CDR1 SGHRS and CDR2 YFSETQ. The CDR3 runs 17 residues. Trimming took off 0 bases at V and 8 bases at J, with 23 bases between the two ends. The CDR3 here is CASSLEGKQTPIRGYTF. The CDR3 coding sequence is TGCGCCAGCAGCTTGGAGGGCAAGCAGACACCAATTCGCGGCTACACCTTC.

The J gene is TRBJ2-3, the V gene TRBV20-1; possible D gene TRBD1, 6 bases. Trimming pared 6 bases from V and 0 bases from J, leaving 16 bases between. In germline, CDR1 is DFQATT, CDR2 SNEGSKA (reference sequence). The CDR3 is 15 residues long. CDR3 in amino acids: CSASSGDLSTDTQYF. The DNA for the CDR3 is TGCAGTGCGTCCTCAGGGGACCTTAGCACAGATACGCAGTATTTT.

Comments on this clonotype: This may stem from a read error, because a much larger clone lies one nucleotide away. CDR3 nucleotide sequence: TGCAGTGCTAGAGACATAGCGGGGGGACTCTACGAGCAGTGCTTC. Its protein is CSARDIAGGLYEQCF. The rearrangement joins TRBV20-1 to TRBJ2-5; 10 nucleotides agree with TRBD2. There are 15 residues in the CDR3. The germline V gene has CDR1 DFQATT and CDR2 SNEGSKA (reference sequence).

This clonotype came up many times. The chain carries TRBV5-1 and TRBJ2-1; TRBD2 matches at 15 bases. This CDR3 spans 15 amino acids. Germline V lookup: CDR1 SGHRS, CDR2 YFSETQ. V trimming: 0 bases; J trimming: 13 bases; junction bases outside the gene matches: 5. The CDR3 loop is CASSLVPGLAGGQFF. The CDR3 bases are TGCGCCAGCAGCTTGGTCCCGGGACTAGCGGGAGGACAGTTCTTC.

In this sample, this clonotype turned up a few times. The genes are TRBV12-3 or TRBV12-4 and TRBJ2-4; D is possibly TRBD1 or TRBD2 (5 bases each). Trimming removed 3 bases from V and 6 bases from J, with 12 bases in between. This CDR3 is 14 amino acids long. CDR3: CASSFRDGLNIQYF. Written as DNA, the CDR3 is TGTGCCAGCAGTTTTCGGGACGGACTAAACATTCAGTACTTC.

This clonotype was observed a few times. The genes are TRBV29-1 and TRBJ2-3; D gene unclear. This CDR3 is 14 amino acids long. Trimming removed 5 bases from V and 0 bases from J, with 12 bases in between. Germline V gene lookup returns CDR1 SQVTM and CDR2 ANQGSEA. CDR3: CSVRAVLSTDTQYF. The CDR3 DNA is TGCAGCGTTCGGGCGGTTCTGAGCACAGATACGCAGTATTTT.